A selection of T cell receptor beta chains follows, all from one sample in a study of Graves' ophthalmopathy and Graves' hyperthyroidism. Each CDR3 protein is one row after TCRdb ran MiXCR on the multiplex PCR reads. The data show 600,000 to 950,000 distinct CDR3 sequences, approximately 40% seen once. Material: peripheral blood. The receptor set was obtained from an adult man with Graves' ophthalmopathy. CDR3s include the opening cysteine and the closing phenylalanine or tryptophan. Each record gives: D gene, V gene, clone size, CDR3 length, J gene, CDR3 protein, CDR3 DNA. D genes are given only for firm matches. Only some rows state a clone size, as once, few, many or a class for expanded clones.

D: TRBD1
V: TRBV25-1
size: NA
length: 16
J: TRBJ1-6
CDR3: CASSAQPGQANSPLHF
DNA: TGTGCCAGCAGTGCTCAACCGGGACAGGCTAATTCACCCCTCCACTTT

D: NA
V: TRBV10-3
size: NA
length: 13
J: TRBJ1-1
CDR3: CASSYTQGTEAFF
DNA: TGTGCCAGCAGTTACACGCAGGGCACTGAAGCTTTCTTT

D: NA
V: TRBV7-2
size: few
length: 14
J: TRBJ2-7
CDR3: CASSQMARATEQYF
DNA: TGTGCCAGCAGCCAGATGGCAAGGGCTACCGAGCAGTACTTC

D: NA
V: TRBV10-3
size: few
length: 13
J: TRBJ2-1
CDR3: CAISDLRHPEQFF
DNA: TGTGCCATCAGTGACTTGCGGCACCCTGAGCAGTTCTTC

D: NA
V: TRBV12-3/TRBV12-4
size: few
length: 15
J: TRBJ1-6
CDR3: CASSWPGGSGSPLHF
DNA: TGTGCCAGCAGTTGGCCTGGGGGCAGTGGGTCACCCCTCCACTTT

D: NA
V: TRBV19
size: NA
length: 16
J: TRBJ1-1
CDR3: CASSKLLSGSNTEAFF
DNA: TGTGCCAGTAGTAAACTCTTGTCAGGCTCGAACACTGAAGCTTTCTTT

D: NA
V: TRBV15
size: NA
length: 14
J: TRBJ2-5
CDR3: CATSSLGGRETQYF
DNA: TGTGCCACCAGCAGTCTCGGGGGGCGGGAGACCCAGTACTTC

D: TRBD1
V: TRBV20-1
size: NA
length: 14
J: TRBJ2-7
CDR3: CSARKGQGTYEQYF
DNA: TGCAGTGCTAGAAAGGGACAGGGGACCTACGAGCAGTACTTC

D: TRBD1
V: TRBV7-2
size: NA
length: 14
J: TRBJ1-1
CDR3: CASSGCTGETEAFF
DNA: TGTGCCAGCAGTGGGTGTACAGGGGAAACTGAAGCTTTCTTT

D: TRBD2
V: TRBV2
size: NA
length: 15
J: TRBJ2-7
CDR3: CASRVMGLAGDEQYF
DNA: TGTGCCAGCAGGGTAATGGGACTAGCGGGAGACGAGCAGTACTTC

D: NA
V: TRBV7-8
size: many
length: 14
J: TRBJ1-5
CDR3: CASRGEYSNQPQHF
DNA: TGTGCCAGCCGGGGCGAGTATAGCAATCAGCCCCAGCATTTT

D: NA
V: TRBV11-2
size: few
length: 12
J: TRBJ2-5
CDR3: CASSRSMETQYF
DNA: TGTGCCAGCAGCCGTAGTATGGAGACCCAGTACTTC

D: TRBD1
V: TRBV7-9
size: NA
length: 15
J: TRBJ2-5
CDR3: CASSLGQGLSETQYF
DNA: TGTGCCAGCAGCTTGGGACAGGGCTTGTCAGAGACCCAGTACTTC

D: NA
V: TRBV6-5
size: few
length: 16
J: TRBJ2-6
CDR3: CASSNLGGAGANVLTF
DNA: TGTGCCAGCAGTAACCTCGGGGGAGCTGGGGCCAACGTCCTGACTTTC

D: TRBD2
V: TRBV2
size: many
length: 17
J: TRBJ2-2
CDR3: CASSAYGLAEDTGELFF
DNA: TGTGCCAGCAGCGCATACGGACTAGCGGAAGACACCGGGGAGCTGTTTTTT

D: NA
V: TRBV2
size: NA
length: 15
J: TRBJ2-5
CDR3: CASSPSSQQQETQYF
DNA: TGTGCCAGCAGTCCATCGTCACAGCAACAAGAGACCCAGTACTTC

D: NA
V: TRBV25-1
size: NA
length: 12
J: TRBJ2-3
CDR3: CASSVGPDTQYF
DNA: TGTGCCAGCAGTGTGGGGCCAGATACGCAGTATTTT

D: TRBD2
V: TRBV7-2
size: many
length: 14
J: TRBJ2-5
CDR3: CASSHSGYQETQYF
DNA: TGTGCCAGCAGCCATAGCGGGTACCAAGAGACCCAGTACTTC